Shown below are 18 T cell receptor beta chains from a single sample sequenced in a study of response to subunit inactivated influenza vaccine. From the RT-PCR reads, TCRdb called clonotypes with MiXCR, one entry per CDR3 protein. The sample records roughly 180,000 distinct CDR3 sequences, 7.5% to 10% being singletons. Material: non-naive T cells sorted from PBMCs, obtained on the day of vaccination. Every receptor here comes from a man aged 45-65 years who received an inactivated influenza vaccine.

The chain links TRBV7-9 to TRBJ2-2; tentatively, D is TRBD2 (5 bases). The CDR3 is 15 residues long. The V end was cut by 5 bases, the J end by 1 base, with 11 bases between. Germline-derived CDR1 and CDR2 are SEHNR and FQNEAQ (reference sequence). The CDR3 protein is CASSHTGKNTGELFF. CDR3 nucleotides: TGTGCCAGCAGCCACACCGGGAAGAACACCGGGGAGCTGTTTTTT.

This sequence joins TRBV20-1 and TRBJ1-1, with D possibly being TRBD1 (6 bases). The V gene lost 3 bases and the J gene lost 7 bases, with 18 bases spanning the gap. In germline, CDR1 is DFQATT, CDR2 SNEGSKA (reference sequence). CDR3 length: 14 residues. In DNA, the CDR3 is TGCAGTGCTAGTTTGGGGGCTCGGTGGGGTGAAGCTTTCTTT. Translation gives CSASLGARWGEAFF.

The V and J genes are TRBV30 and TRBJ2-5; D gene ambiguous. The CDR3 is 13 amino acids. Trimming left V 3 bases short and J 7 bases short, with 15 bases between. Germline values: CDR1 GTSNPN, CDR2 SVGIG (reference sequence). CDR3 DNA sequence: TGTGCCTGGAGGGCCGAAGGAAGGGTGACCCAGTACTTC. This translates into CAWRAEGRVTQYF. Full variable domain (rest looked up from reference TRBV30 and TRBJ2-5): SQTIHQWPATLVQPVGSPLSLECTVEGTSNPNLYWYRQAAGRGLQLLFYSVGIGQISSEVPQNLSASRPQDRQFILSSKKLLLSDSGFYLCAWRAEGRVTQYFGPGTRLLVL.

The CDR3 sequence: CASSFLPGLAYNEQFF. DNA of the CDR3: TGTGCCAGCAGCTTCCTTCCGGGACTAGCTTACAATGAGCAGTTCTTC. The chain employs TRBV7-9 and TRBJ2-1; the match to TRBD2 covers 9 bases. Germline trimming cut 3 bases from V and 4 bases from J; bases unmatched to any gene: 7. The CDR3 length is 16 residues. The germline gives CDR1 SEHNR, CDR2 FQNEAQ (reference sequence).

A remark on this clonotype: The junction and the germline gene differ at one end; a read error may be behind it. CDR3 protein: CVSSLIGPYEQYF. The CDR3 nucleotides are TGTGTCAGCAGCTTAATCGGCCCCTACGAGCAGTACTTC. This chain joins TRBV11-2 and TRBJ2-7; D call uncertain. The germline CDR1 and CDR2 sequences are SGHAT and FQNNGV. This CDR3 is built from 13 residues.

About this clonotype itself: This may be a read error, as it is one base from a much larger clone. The CDR3 nucleotides read TGCGCCAGCAGATGGACTAGCAGGAGTGGAGATACGCAGTATTTT. Amino acids: CASRWTSRSGDTQYF. The chain carries TRBV5-1 and TRBJ2-3, with 8 bases lining up with TRBD2. The CDR3 runs 15 residues. Germline assignment: CDR1 SGHRS and CDR2 YFSETQ. The J segment lost 5 bases and the V segment lost 5 bases, leaving 10 bases of the junction unmatched.

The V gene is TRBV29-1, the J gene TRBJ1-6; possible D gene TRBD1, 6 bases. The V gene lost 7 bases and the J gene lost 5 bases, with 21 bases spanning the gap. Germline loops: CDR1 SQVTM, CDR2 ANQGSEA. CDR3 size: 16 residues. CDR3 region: CSGTGTPQANNSPLHF. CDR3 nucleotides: TGCAGCGGCACCGGGACACCCCAAGCCAATAATTCACCCCTCCACTTT.

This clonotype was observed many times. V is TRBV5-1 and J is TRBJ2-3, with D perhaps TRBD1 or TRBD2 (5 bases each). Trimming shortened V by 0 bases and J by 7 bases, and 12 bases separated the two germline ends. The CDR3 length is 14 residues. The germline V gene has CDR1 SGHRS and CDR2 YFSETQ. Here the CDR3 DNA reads TGCGCCAGCAGCTTGGCGGGGCTCGAGAATACGCAGTATTTT. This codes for CASSLAGLENTQYF.

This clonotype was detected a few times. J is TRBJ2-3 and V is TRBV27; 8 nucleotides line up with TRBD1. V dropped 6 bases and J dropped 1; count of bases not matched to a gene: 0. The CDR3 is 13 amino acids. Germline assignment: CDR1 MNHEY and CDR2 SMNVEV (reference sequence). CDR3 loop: CASRDRGTDTQYF. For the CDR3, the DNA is TGTGCCAGCAGGGACAGGGGCACAGATACGCAGTATTTT.

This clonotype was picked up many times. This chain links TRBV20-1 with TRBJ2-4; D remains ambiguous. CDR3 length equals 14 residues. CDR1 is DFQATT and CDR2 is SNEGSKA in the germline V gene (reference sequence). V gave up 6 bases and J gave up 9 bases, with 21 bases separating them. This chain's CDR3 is CSAPASALNSIQYF. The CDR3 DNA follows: TGCAGTGCCCCCGCGTCGGCCCTAAACAGCATTCAGTACTTC.

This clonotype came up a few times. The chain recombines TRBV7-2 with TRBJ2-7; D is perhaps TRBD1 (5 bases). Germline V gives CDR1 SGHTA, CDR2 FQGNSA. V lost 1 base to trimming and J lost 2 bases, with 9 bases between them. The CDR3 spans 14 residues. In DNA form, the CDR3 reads TGTGCCAGCAGCTTAGATGGGGCCCCCTACGAGCAGTACTTC. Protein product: CASSLDGAPYEQYF.

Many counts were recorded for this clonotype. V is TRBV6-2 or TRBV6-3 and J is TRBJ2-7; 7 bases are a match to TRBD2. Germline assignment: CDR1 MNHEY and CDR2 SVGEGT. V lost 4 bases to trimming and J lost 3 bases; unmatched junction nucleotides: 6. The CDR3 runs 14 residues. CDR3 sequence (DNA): TGTGCCAGCAGTTTCCCCGGGGGGAACTACGAGCAGTACTTC. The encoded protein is CASSFPGGNYEQYF.

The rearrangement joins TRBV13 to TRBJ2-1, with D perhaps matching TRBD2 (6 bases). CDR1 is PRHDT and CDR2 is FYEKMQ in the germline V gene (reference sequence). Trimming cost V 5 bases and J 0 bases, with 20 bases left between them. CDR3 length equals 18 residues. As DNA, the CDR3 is TGTGCCAGCAGCCCCGGTCTAGCGAGAGGTTACTCCTACAATGAGCAGTTCTTC. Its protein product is CASSPGLARGYSYNEQFF.

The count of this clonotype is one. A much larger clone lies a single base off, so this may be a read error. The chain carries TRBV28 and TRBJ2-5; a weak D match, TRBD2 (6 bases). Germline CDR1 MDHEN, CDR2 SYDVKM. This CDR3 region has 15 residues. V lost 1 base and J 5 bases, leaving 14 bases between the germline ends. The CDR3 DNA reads TGTGCCAGCAGTTTATCGGGGACTTTAACGGAGACCCAGTACTTC. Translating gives CASSLSGTLTETQYF.

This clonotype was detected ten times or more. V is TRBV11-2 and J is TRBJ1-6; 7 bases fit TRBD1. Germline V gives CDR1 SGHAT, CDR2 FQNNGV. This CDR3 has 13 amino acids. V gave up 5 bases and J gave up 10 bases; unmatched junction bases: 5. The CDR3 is CASSIQGYSPLHF. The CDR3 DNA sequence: TGTGCCAGCAGCATACAGGGGTACTCACCCCTCCACTTT.

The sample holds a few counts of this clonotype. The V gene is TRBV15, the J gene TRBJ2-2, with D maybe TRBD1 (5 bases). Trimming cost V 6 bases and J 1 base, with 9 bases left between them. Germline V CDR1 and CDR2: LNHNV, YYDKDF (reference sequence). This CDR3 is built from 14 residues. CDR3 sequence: CATRETVNTGELFF. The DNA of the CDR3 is TGTGCCACCAGAGAGACAGTGAACACCGGGGAGCTGTTTTTT. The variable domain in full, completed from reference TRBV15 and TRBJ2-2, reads DAMVIQNPRYQVTQFGKPVTLSCSQTLNHNVMYWYQQKSSQAPKLLFHYYDKDFNNEADTPDNFQSRRPNTSFCFLDIRSPGLGDTAMYLCATRETVNTGELFFGEGSRLTVL.

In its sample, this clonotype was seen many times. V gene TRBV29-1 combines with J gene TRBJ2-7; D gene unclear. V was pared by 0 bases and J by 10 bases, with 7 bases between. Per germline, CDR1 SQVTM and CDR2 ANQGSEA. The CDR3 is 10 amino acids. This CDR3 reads CSVEDQVQYF. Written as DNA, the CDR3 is TGCAGCGTTGAAGATCAGGTTCAGTACTTC.

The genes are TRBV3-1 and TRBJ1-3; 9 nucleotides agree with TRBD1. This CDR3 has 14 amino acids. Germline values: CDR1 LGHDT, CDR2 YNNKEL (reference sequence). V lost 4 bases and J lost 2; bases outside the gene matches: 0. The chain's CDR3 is CASSRQGAGNTIYF. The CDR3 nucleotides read TGTGCCAGCAGCCGACAGGGGGCTGGAAACACCATATATTTT. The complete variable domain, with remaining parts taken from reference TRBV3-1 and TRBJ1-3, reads DTAVSQTPKYLVTQMGNDKSIKCEQNLGHDTMYWYKQDSKKFLKIMFSYNNKELIINETVPNRFSPKSPDKAHLNLHINSLELGDSAVYFCASSRQGAGNTIYFGEGSWLTVV.